This TCR beta chain originates from a study of blood T cell repertoires in COVID-19. Study-level background: The samples span acute and convalescent COVID-19 from the United States, Italy and Spain.

This CDR3 comprises 16 residues. Germline V CDR1 and CDR2: MNHEY, SMNVEV (reference sequence). Trimming stripped 5 bases from V and 5 bases from J, with 21 bases between. This clone was counted between two and nine times. In the authors' methods: It was from reference gene primer amplification that nucleated cell counts were estimated. The assay was immunoSEQ multiplex PCR, and TCRdb's table has in-frame clones only and misses some. V and J calls and clone size are those listed in that table; D and trimming were worked out from the DNA. This table has a few hundred thousand clones, around 87% appearing once. Participants were aged about 18 to 90 years from approximately 25 US areas.

J is TRBJ1-1 and V is TRBV27; D might be TRBD1 (5 bases). The sample consisted of PBMCs or T cells enriched from blood (not recorded which). This TCR was sampled from a man aged 30 to 39 who had recovered from COVID-19. CDR3: CASSHQLGQSGTEAFF. In nucleotides, the CDR3 is TGTGCCAGCAGTCACCAACTGGGGCAGTCCGGGACTGAAGCTTTCTTT.